This section outlines one T cell receptor beta chain sequence together with its context. These data originate in a study of blood T cell repertoires in COVID-19. The table came from immunoSEQ multiplex PCR; TCRdb's copy has only in-frame clones and leaves some out. The table records 150,000 to 200,000 clones, 85% to 95% of them present only once. V was pared by 4 bases and J by 6 bases, with 14 bases between. Germline CDR1 is LGHNA and CDR2 is YNFKEQ. This CDR3 has 14 amino acids. Sequenced sample: peripheral blood. This sequence originates from a man over 45 with acute or convalescent COVID-19. The rearrangement uses TRBV4-2 and TRBJ2-3; perhaps TRBD2 as D (6 bases). In nucleotides, the CDR3 is TGTGCCAGCAGCCGAGAGACTAGTTACGATACGCAGTATTTT. This sequence encodes CASSRETSYDTQYF.